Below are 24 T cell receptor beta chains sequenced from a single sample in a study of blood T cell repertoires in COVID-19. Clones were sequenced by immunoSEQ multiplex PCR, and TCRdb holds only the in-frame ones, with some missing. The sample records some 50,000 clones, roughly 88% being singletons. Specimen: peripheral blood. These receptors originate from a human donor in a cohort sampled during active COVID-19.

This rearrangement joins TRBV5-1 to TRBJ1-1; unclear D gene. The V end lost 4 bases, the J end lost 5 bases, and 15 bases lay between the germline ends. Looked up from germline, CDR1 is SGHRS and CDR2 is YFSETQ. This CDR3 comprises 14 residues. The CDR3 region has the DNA TGCGCCAGCAGCCCGACGGCGGTACTTACTGAAGCTTTCTTT. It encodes CASSPTAVLTEAFF.

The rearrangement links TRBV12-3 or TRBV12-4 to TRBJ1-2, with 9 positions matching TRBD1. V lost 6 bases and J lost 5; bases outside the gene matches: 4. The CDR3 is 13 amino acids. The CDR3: CASSQGQGYGYTF. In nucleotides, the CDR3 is TGTGCCAGCAGCCAGGGACAGGGTTATGGCTACACCTTC.

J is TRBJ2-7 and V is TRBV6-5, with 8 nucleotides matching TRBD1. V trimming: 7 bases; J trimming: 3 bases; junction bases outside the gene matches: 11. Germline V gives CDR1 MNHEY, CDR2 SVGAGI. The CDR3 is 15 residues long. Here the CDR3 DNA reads TGTGCCAGCACCGGCGGGGCAGGGGGCAGCTACGAGCAGTACTTC. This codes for CASTGGAGGSYEQYF.

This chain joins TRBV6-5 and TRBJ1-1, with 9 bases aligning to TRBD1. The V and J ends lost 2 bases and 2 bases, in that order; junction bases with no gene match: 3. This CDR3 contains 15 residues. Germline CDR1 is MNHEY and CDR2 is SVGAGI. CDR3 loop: CASSYPGQGNTEAFF. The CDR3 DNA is TGTGCCAGCAGTTACCCGGGACAGGGTAACACTGAAGCTTTCTTT.

As DNA, the CDR3 is TGCAGTGCTAGTATACGGGGAGCCTACAATGAGCAGTTCTTC. This encodes CSASIRGAYNEQFF. This chain joins TRBV20-1 and TRBJ2-1; D perhaps matches TRBD2 (5 bases). CDR3 length: 14 residues. Between the trimmed V and J ends, which lost 3 bases and 2 bases, there was a span of 11 bases. CDR1 is DFQATT and CDR2 is SNEGSKA in the germline V gene (reference sequence).

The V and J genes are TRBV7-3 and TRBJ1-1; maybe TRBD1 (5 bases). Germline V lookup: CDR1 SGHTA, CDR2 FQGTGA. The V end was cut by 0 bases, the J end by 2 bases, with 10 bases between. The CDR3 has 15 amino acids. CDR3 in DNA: TGTGCCAGCAGCTTAACCAGGGTTCGAAACACTGAAGCTTTCTTT. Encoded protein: CASSLTRVRNTEAFF.

The CDR3 sequence is CASSPGLASHNEQFF. Written as DNA, the CDR3 is TGTGCCAGCAGTCCGGGACTAGCCAGCCACAATGAGCAGTTCTTC. The chain employs TRBV5-4 and TRBJ2-1; TRBD2 agrees at 9 bases. V lost 5 bases and J lost 5; bases outside the gene matches: 8. Germline CDR1 is SGHNT and CDR2 is YYREEE (reference sequence). The CDR3 runs to 15 residues.

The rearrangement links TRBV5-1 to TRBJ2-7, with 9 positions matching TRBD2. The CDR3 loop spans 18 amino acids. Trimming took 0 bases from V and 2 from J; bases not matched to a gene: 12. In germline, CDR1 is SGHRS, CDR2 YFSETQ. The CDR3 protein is CASSLGAGGGLIPYEQYF. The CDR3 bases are TGCGCCAGCAGCTTGGGGGCGGGAGGGGGCCTCATTCCCTACGAGCAGTACTTC.

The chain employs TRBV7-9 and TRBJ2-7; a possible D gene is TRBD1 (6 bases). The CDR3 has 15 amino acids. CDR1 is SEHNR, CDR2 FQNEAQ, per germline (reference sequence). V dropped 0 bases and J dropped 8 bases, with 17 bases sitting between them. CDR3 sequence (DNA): TGTGCCAGCAGCTTAGCAGCGGCTTGGACAGCGAAGCAGTACTTC. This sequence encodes CASSLAAAWTAKQYF.

The CDR3 region is CASTSRGLYAGGEQYF. CDR3 DNA: TGTGCCAGCACCTCCCGGGGCCTGTATGCGGGAGGCGAGCAGTACTTC. The gene calls are TRBV28 and TRBJ2-7, with 8 nucleotides matching TRBD2. Trimming removed 7 bases from V and 6 bases from J; junction bases left unmatched: 17. The CDR3 totals 16 residues. Germline assignment: CDR1 MDHEN and CDR2 SYDVKM.

CDR3 coding DNA: TGTGCCAGCAGCTCCATAAGGGGGACAATAAGGTCCGATGGCTACACCTTC. It specifies CASSSIRGTIRSDGYTF. The chain carries TRBV11-2 and TRBJ1-2; D is possibly TRBD1 (6 bases). The CDR3 covers 17 residues. Germline CDR1 is SGHAT and CDR2 is FQNNGV. The V end was cut by 4 bases, the J end by 6 bases, with 24 bases between.

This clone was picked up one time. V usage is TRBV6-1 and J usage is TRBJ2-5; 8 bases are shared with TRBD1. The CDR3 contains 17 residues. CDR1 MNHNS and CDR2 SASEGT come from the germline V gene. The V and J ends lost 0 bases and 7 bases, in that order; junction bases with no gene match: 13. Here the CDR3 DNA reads TGTGCCAGCAGTGAAGCCCTGCGGACAGGGTCTCAGGGGACCCAGTACTTC. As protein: CASSEALRTGSQGTQYF.

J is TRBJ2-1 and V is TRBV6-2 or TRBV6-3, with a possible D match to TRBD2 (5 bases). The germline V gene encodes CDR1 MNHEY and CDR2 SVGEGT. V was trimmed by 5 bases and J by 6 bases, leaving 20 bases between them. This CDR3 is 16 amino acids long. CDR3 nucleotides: TGTGCCAGCAGTAGCCCCAGACGGTGGGAGAGCAATGAGCAGTTCTTC. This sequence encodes CASSSPRRWESNEQFF.

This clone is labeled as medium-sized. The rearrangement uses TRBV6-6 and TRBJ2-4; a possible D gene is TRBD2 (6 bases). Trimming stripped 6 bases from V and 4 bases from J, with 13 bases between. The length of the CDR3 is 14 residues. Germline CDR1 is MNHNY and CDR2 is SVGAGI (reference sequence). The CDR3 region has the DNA TGTGCCAGCAGCACGGGACTGGGGAAAAACATTCAGTACTTC. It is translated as CASSTGLGKNIQYF.

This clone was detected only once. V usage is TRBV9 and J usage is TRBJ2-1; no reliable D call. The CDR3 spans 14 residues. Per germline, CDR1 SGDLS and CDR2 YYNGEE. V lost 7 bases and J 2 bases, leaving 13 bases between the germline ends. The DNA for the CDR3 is TGTGCCAGCGGAATCGAGGCTCCCTACAATGAGCAGTTCTTC. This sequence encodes CASGIEAPYNEQFF. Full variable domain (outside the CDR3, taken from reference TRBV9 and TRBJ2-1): DSGVTQTPKHLITATGQRVTLRCSPRSGDLSVYWYQQSLDQGLQFLIQYYNGEERAKGNILERFSAQQFPDLHSELNLSSLELGDSALYFCASGIEAPYNEQFFGPGTRLTVL.

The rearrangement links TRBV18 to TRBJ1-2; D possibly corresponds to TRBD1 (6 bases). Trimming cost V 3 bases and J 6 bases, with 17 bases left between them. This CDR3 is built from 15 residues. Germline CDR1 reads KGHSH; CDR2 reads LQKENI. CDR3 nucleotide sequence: TGTGCCAGCTCACCCTTTAGACAGGAACAAAATGGCTACACCTTC. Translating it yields CASSPFRQEQNGYTF. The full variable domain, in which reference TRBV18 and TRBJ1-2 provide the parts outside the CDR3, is NAGVMQNPRHLVRRRGQEARLRCSPMKGHSHVYWYRQLPEEGLKFMVYLQKENIIDESGMPKERFSAEFPKEGPSILRIQQVVRGDSAAYFCASSPFRQEQNGYTFGSGTRLTVV.

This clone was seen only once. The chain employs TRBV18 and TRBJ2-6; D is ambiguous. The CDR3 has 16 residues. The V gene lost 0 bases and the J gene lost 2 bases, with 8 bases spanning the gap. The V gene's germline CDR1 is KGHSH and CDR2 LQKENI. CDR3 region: CASSPPNGAGANVLTF. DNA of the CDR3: TGTGCCAGCTCACCACCGAACGGAGCTGGGGCCAACGTCCTGACTTTC.

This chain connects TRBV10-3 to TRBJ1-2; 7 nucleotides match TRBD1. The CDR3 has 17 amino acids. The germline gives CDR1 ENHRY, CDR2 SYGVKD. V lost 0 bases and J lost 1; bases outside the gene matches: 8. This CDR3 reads CAISESRDSLHNYGYTF. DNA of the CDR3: TGTGCCATCAGTGAGTCCAGGGACAGCTTGCATAACTATGGCTACACCTTC.

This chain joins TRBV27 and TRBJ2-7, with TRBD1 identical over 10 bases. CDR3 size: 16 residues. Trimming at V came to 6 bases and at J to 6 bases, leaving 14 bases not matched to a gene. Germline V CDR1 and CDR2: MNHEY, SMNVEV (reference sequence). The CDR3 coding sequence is TGTGCCAGCAGATCCCAGCCCGGGACAGGGGAGGTCGAGCAGTACTTC. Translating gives CASRSQPGTGEVEQYF.

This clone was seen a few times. CDR3 coding DNA: TGTGCCTGGAGAAGTGAGGGACAGGAGTATAGCAATCAGCCCCAGCATTTT. Translation: CAWRSEGQEYSNQPQHF. The V gene is TRBV30, the J gene TRBJ1-5; 8 bases line up with TRBD1. This CDR3 comprises 17 residues. Trimming cost V 3 bases and J 0 bases; bases outside gene matches: 10. CDR1 is GTSNPN, CDR2 SVGIG, per germline (reference sequence).

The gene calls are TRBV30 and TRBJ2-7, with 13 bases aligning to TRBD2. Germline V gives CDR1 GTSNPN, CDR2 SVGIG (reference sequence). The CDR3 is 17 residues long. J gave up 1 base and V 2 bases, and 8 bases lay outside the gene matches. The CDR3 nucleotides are TGTGCCTGGAGTCCTCGGACTAGCGGGAGACGATCCTACGAGCAGTACTTC. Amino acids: CAWSPRTSGRRSYEQYF.

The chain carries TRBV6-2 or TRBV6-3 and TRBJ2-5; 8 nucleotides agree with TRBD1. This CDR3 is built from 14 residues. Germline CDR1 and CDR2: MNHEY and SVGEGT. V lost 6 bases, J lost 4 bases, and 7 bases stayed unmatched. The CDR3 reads CASSLGQGGETQYF. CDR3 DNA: TGTGCCAGCAGCCTTGGACAGGGAGGAGAGACCCAGTACTTC.

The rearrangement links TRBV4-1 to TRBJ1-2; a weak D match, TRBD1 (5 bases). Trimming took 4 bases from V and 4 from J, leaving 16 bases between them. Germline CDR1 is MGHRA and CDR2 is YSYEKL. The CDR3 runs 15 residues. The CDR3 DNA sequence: TGCGCCAGCAGCCCGGGTCAGGGTTGGGCCTATGGCTACACCTTC. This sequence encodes CASSPGQGWAYGYTF.

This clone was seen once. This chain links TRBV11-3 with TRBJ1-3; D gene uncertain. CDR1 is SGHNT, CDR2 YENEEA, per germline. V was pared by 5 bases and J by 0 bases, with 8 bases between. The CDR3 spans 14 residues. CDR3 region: CASSPASSGNTIYF. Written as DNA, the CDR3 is TGTGCCAGCAGCCCCGCGAGCTCTGGAAACACCATATATTTT. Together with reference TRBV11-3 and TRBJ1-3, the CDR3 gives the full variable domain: EAGVVQSPRYKIIEKKQPVAFWCNPISGHNTLYWYLQNLGQGPELLIRYENEEAVDDSQLPKDRFSAERLKGVDSTLKIQPAELGDSAVYLCASSPASSGNTIYFGEGSWLTVV.